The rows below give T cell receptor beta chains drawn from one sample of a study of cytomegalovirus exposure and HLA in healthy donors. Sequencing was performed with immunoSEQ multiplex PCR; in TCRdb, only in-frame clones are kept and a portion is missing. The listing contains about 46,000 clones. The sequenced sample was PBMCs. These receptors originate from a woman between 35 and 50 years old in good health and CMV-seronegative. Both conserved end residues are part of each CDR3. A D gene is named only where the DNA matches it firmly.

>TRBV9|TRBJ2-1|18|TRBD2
TGTGCCAGCAGCGTAGCCCAAGGGGTAGCGGGAGTCCCGGGTGAGCAGTTCTTC
CASSVAQGVAGVPGEQFF
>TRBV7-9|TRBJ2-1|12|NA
TGTGCCAGCAGAAACGCGGACAATGAGCAGTTCTTC
CASRNADNEQFF
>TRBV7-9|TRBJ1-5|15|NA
TGTGCCAGCAGCGTGGGGGCCAGCGGCAATCAGCCCCAGCATTTT
CASSVGASGNQPQHF
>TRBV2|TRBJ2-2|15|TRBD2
TGTGCCAGCGTGGAACTAGCGGGATTTACCGGGGAGCTGTTTTTT
CASVELAGFTGELFF
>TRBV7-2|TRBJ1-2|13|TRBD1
TGTGCCAGCCTGGGACAGCCTAACTATGGCTACACCTTC
CASLGQPNYGYTF
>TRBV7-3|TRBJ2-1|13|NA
TGTGCCAGCAGCCAAGACAGCTACAATGAGCAGTTCTTC
CASSQDSYNEQFF
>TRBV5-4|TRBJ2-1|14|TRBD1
TGTGCCAGCTTAGGCCGGGACAGCAGCAATGAGCAGTTCTTC
CASLGRDSSNEQFF
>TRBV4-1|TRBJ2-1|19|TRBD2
TGCGCCAGCAGCCAAGATCCGGGACTAGCGGGAGGCCCTAAGAATGAGCAGTTCTTC
CASSQDPGLAGGPKNEQFF
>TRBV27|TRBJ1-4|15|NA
TGTGCCAGCAGTACCAGAACAGGGTCCAGTGAAAAACTGTTTTTT
CASSTRTGSSEKLFF
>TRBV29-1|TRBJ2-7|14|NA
TGCAGCGTCAGTGACAGGAGTAACTCCTACGAGCAGTACTTC
CSVSDRSNSYEQYF
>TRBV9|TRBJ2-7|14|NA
TGTGCCAGCAGCGTAGAACTCCTCTCCGACGAGCAGTACTTC
CASSVELLSDEQYF
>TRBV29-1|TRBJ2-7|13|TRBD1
TGCAGCGTTCCCGGGACAGCATCCTACGAGCAGTACTTC
CSVPGTASYEQYF
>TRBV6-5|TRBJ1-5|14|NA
TGTGCCAGCAGTTCTACAGGGCCCAATCAGCCCCAGCATTTT
CASSSTGPNQPQHF
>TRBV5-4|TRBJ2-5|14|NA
TGTGCCAGCAGCTTGGCAGGGTCCCAAGAGACCCAGTACTTC
CASSLAGSQETQYF
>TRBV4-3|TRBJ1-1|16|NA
TGCGCCAGCAGCCAAGATGGCACTATAGGGAACACTGAAGCTTTCTTT
CASSQDGTIGNTEAFF
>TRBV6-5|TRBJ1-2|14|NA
TGTGCCAGCAGTTACTCGCGCACGGACTATGGCTACACCTTC
CASSYSRTDYGYTF
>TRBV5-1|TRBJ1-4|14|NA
TGCGCCAGCAGCTCACAGGGAACTAATGAAAAACTGTTTTTT
CASSSQGTNEKLFF
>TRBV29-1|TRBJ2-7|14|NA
TGCAGCTTTTCTTCAACCGTGACTAGTTACGAGCAGTACTTC
CSFSSTVTSYEQYF
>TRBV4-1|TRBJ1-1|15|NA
TGCGCCAGCAGCCGTCCCGGGACATCGAACACTGAAGCTTTCTTT
CASSRPGTSNTEAFF
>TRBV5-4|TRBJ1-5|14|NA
TGTGCCAGCAGCTTGTACGGACAGAATCAGCCCCAGCATTTT
CASSLYGQNQPQHF
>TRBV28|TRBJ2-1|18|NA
TGTGCCAGCAGTTTATACCCCGCGGAGCTTGGGTCCTACAATGAGCAGTTCTTC
CASSLYPAELGSYNEQFF
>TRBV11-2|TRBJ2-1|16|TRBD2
TGTGCCAGCAGACCACGACTAGCGGGAGTCTACAATGAGCAGTTCTTC
CASRPRLAGVYNEQFF
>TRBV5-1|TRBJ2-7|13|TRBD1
TGCGCCAGCGCAGGGGGCTCAACCTACGAGCAGTACTTC
CASAGGSTYEQYF
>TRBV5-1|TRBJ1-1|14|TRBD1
TGCGCCAGCACGGTGGGACAGATGAACACTGAAGCTTTCTTT
CASTVGQMNTEAFF
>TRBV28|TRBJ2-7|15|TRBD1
TGTGCCAGCAGTCCAGGACAGGGTGCGTATCACGAGCAGTACTTC
CASSPGQGAYHEQYF
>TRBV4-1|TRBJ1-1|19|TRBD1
TGCGCCAGCAGCCACGCTCAACAGGGGGCGTTCATGTCGGGCACTGAAGCTTTCTTT
CASSHAQQGAFMSGTEAFF
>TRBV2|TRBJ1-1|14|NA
TGTGCCAGCACCCCCGGGAGGGGCGACACTGAAGCTTTCTTT
CASTPGRGDTEAFF
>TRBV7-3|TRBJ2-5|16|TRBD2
TGTGCCAGCAGCTTGGTTAGCGGGAGGGCCGCAGAGACCCAGTACTTC
CASSLVSGRAAETQYF
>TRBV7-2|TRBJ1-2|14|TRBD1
TGTGCCAGCAGCTCCGGACAGGGTAACTATGGCTACACCTTC
CASSSGQGNYGYTF